The 9 T cell receptor beta chains in this list originate from one sample, sequenced in a study of control samples from healthy donors and cancer patients (dated by TCRdb to the early 2020s). The library came from the immunoSEQ multiplex PCR assay. TCRdb carries this immuneACCESS record with in-frame sequences only. Its versions omit some clonotypes, under half of them owing to an unresolved V gene in the studies checked, with the rest unexplained. The sample contains 120,000 to 150,000 clones, roughly nine tenths of them found a single time. The top ten clonotypes cover approximately 7% of the sample. Sequencing was carried out using blood. The receptors shown here come from a man between 18 and 35 years old in good health.

The genes are TRBV28 and TRBJ1-2; TRBD1 aligns across 7 bases. CDR1 MDHEN and CDR2 SYDVKM come from the germline V gene. The V and J ends lost 5 bases and 14 bases, in that order; junction bases with no gene match: 23. The CDR3 covers 16 residues. CDR3 nucleotides: TGTGCCAGCAGTCCGGCCCCGGGACAGCGAGCCACTATGTTTACCTTC. The encoded protein is CASSPAPGQRATMFTF.

The rearrangement uses TRBV4-2 and TRBJ2-2, with 12 bases fitting TRBD2. CDR3 size: 16 residues. V shed 1 base, J shed 5 bases, and the junction held 2 bases outside the gene matches. CDR1 is LGHNA, CDR2 YNFKEQ, per germline. The DNA for the CDR3 is TGTGCCAGCAGCCAAGGGACTAGCGGGGTAACCGGGGAGCTGTTTTTT. Translated, it gives CASSQGTSGVTGELFF.

The V and J genes are TRBV29-1 and TRBJ1-2; weak D call: TRBD1 (6 bases). The CDR3 spans 11 residues. The germline V gene has CDR1 SQVTM and CDR2 ANQGSEA. V lost 5 bases to trimming and J lost 8 bases, with 12 bases between them. The DNA of the CDR3 is TGCAGCGTTTACAGGGATGCCGGCTACACCTTC. Translating it yields CSVYRDAGYTF.

The chain links TRBV4-1 to TRBJ1-5, with 7 bases identical to TRBD1. This CDR3 region has 15 residues. The ends lost 3 bases at V and 5 bases at J; junction bases unmatched: 7. CDR1 is MGHRA and CDR2 is YSYEKL in the germline V gene. CDR3 nucleotides: TGCGCCAGCAGCCACCAAGCAGGGGGTCATCAGCCCCAGCATTTT. Translation gives CASSHQAGGHQPQHF.

V gene TRBV9 combines with J gene TRBJ2-5; D is unclear. Germline CDR1 and CDR2: SGDLS and YYNGEE. This CDR3 is 15 amino acids long. V dropped 2 bases and J dropped 5 bases, with 16 bases sitting between them. CDR3 coding DNA: TGTGCCAGCAGCGTTCTACCCCAGGAGTCGGAGACCCAGTACTTC. Its protein is CASSVLPQESETQYF.

V gene TRBV6-5 combines with J gene TRBJ1-1; D is ambiguous. Germline lookup yields CDR1 MNHEY and CDR2 SVGAGI. V shed 7 bases and J shed 6 bases, with 18 bases lying between them. The CDR3 length is 14 residues. The CDR3 region has the DNA TGTGCCAGCATTTCGAGGACCCGGGGAGCTGAAGCTTTCTTT. Its translation is CASISRTRGAEAFF.

The chain employs TRBV19 and TRBJ2-1, with TRBD1 matching over 7 bases. After removal of 6 bases from V and 2 bases from J, the junction contained 7 bases not matched to a gene. The germline CDR1 and CDR2 sequences are LNHDA and SQIVND (reference sequence). This CDR3 is built from 15 residues. Written as DNA, the CDR3 is TGTGCCAGTAGGCTACAGGGGAACCCCTACAATGAGCAGTTCTTC. As protein: CASRLQGNPYNEQFF.

This clone was seen only a few times. J is TRBJ2-3 and V is TRBV10-2, with 9 nucleotides matching TRBD1. The V and J ends lost 8 bases and 4 bases, in that order; junction bases with no gene match: 4. This CDR3 is 13 amino acids long. CDR1 WSHSY and CDR2 SAAADI come from the germline V gene. Here the CDR3 reads CASRDRDSDTQYF. CDR3 nucleotides: TGCGCCAGCCGGGACAGGGACTCAGATACGCAGTATTTT.

The J gene is TRBJ1-3, the V gene TRBV6-6; D unclear. V was clipped by 4 bases and J by 7 bases, with 17 bases between them. The CDR3 totals 15 residues. CDR1 is MNHNY and CDR2 is SVGAGI in the germline V gene (reference sequence). DNA of the CDR3: TGTGCCAGCAGTTCAAACCCGGGGAGGCTCAACACCATATATTTT. It yields the protein CASSSNPGRLNTIYF.